This T cell receptor beta chain was profiled in a study of siplizumab effects on memory and regulatory T cells. Study-wide points: Naive-or-memory phenotypes were unassignable for roughly 80-96% of proliferating CD4+ or CD8+ clones. Significant reduction of alloreactive sequences traceable to unstimulated CD4+ memory cells was observed with siplizumab.

Sequenced by immunoSEQ multiplex PCR; TCRdb stores in-frame clones only, minus some. The sample shows 70,000 to 90,000 clones, around 93% of them seen only once. The germline V and J ends were trimmed by 5 bases and 0 bases, with 5 bases remaining between them. CDR3 size: 14 residues. Germline CDR1 is SGHDN and CDR2 is FVKESK. As regards this clone: As yet, its antigen is unknown.

This receptor was taken from a human donor in good health. The sequenced material came from CD8+ T cells sorted from blood. The gene calls are TRBV14 and TRBJ2-6, with D unclear. The DNA of the CDR3 is TGTGCCAGCAGCGGGCCCTCTGGGGCCAACGTCCTGACTTTC. It specifies CASSGPSGANVLTF.